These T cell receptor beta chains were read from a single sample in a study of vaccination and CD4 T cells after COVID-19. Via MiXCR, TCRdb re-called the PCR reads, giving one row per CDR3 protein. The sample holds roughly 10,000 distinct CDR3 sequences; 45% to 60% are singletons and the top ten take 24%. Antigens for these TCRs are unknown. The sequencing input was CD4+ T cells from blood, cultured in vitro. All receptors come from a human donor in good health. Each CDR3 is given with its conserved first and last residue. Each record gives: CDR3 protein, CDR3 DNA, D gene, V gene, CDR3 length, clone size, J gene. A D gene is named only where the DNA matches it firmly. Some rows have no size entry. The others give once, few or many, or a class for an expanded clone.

CASTRGLDSPLHF	TGCGCCAGCACCAGGGGGCTTGATTCACCCCTCCACTTT	TRBD1	TRBV5-1	13	.	TRBJ1-6
CASSYSTVGGNTEAFF	TGTGCCAGCAGTTACTCGACTGTGGGGGGGAACACTGAAGCTTTCTTT	.	TRBV6-5	16	few	TRBJ1-1
CATSAPGSGYTF	TGTGCCACGAGTGCCCCCGGGAGTGGCTACACCTTC	.	TRBV24-1	12	.	TRBJ1-2
CAWDPFVDYGYTF	TGTGCCTGGGATCCTTTCGTGGACTATGGCTACACCTTC	.	TRBV30	13	.	TRBJ1-2
CASSYSTPPSNTEAFF	TGTGCCAGCAGTTACTCGACACCGCCGTCGAACACTGAAGCTTTCTTT	.	TRBV6-5	16	.	TRBJ1-1
CASSRAGEGPPYEQYF	TGTGCCAGCAGTAGGGCCGGGGAGGGACCCCCCTACGAGCAGTACTTC	TRBD2	TRBV6-1	16	.	TRBJ2-7
CASSQGPKGPTSQYF	TGCGCCAGCAGCCAAGGTCCCAAGGGGCCAACATCCCAGTACTTC	.	TRBV4-3	15	.	TRBJ2-7
CASRGPGQGSNQPQHF	TGTGCCAGCAGGGGGCCGGGACAGGGGAGCAATCAGCCCCAGCATTTT	TRBD1	TRBV28	16	.	TRBJ1-5
CASSEAGSYEKLFF	TGTGCCAGCAGTGAGGCAGGGTCGTATGAAAAACTGTTTTTT	.	TRBV2	14	.	TRBJ1-4
CSATPQDRGYGYTF	TGCAGTGCTACCCCTCAGGACAGGGGATATGGCTACACCTTC	TRBD1	TRBV20-1	14	few	TRBJ1-2
CASSIVSAGRAEAFF	TGTGCCAGTAGTATAGTGTCAGCCGGGAGGGCTGAAGCTTTCTTT	.	TRBV19	15	.	TRBJ1-1
CSAAGLIGAFF	TGCAGTGCTGCGGGCCTAATTGGAGCTTTCTTT	.	TRBV20-1	11	.	TRBJ1-1
CASSPHQETQYF	TGTGCCAGCAGCCCCCACCAAGAGACCCAGTACTTC	.	TRBV7-6	12	.	TRBJ2-5
CASRWGRGEGPQHF	TGTGCCAGCAGATGGGGACGAGGAGAAGGGCCCCAGCATTTT	.	TRBV2	14	.	TRBJ1-5
CASSASGSGYSPLHF	TGTGCCAGCAGTGCCTCAGGGAGTGGGTACTCACCCCTCCACTTT	.	TRBV12-3/TRBV12-4	15	few	TRBJ1-6
CASSLDRGLSNYGYTF	TGCGCCAGCAGCTTGGACAGGGGACTCTCTAACTATGGCTACACCTTC	TRBD1	TRBV5-1	16	.	TRBJ1-2
CASSPGLAGGGETQYF	TGTGCCAGCAGTCCCGGGTTGGCGGGAGGAGGAGAGACCCAGTACTTC	TRBD2	TRBV7-9	16	few	TRBJ2-5
CASSRQGLGNTEAFF	TGTGCCAGCAGCCGACAGGGTTTGGGAAACACTGAAGCTTTCTTT	TRBD1	TRBV6-1	15	few	TRBJ1-1
CASRQDKQTQYF	TGTGCCAGCAGACAAGACAAGCAGACCCAGTACTTC	.	TRBV6-1	12	few	TRBJ2-5
CSARKGGTDTQYF	TGCAGTGCCCGAAAGGGGGGCACAGATACGCAGTATTTT	.	TRBV20-1	13	.	TRBJ2-3
CASSRQGDYGYTF	TGTGCCAGCAGCCGCCAGGGCGACTATGGCTACACCTTC	.	TRBV6-1	13	few	TRBJ1-2
CASSLDRASTDTQYF	TGTGCCAGCAGTTTGGACAGGGCAAGCACAGATACGCAGTATTTT	TRBD1	TRBV6-5	15	few	TRBJ2-3
CASSSKSGSHIYNEQFF	TGTGCCAGCAGTTCAAAAAGCGGGAGCCACATCTACAATGAGCAGTTCTTC	TRBD2	TRBV6-2/TRBV6-3	17	.	TRBJ2-1
CASSPRTSKTYEQYF	TGTGCCAGCAGCCCACGGACTAGCAAAACCTACGAGCAGTACTTC	TRBD2	TRBV9	15	.	TRBJ2-7
CASSLGLLGTGVNQPQHF	TGTGCCAGCAGCTTAGGGTTGTTGGGGACAGGGGTCAATCAGCCCCAGCATTTT	TRBD1	TRBV7-2	18	few	TRBJ1-5
CASSLGRDRSSGANVLTF	TGTGCCAGCAGCTTAGGGCGGGACCGTTCCTCTGGGGCCAACGTCCTGACTTTC	.	TRBV7-6	18	.	TRBJ2-6
CASSLAATITYGYTF	TGTGCCAGCAGCTTAGCGGCGACTATTACCTATGGCTACACCTTC	.	TRBV7-2	15	once	TRBJ1-2